This is a list of T cell receptor beta chains from one sample in a study of neurological immune-mediated disorders. TCRdb re-called the 5' RACE reads through MiXCR, storing one row per CDR3 protein. The sample has tens of thousands of distinct CDR3 sequences, 3% to 4% seen once. What was sequenced was PBMCs. These TCRs come from a man between 40 and 49 years old with multiple sclerosis. CDR3s include the opening cysteine and the closing phenylalanine or tryptophan. Each record gives: J gene, clone size, D gene, V gene, CDR3 DNA, CDR3 protein. The D gene is left open where the match is weak. A clone size is listed for some rows: how often the clone was seen (once, few, many), or a class if it is expanded.

j_gene: TRBJ2-3
abundance: many
d_gene: .
v_gene: TRBV20-1
CDR3nt: TGCAGTGCCGGCGGCCACAGCACAGATACGCAGTATTTT
CDR3aa: CSAGGHSTDTQYF

j_gene: TRBJ2-3
abundance: many
d_gene: TRBD1
v_gene: TRBV12-3/TRBV12-4
CDR3nt: TGTGCCAGCAGCAAAATCCGGGACAGCTACTTCACAGATACGCAGTATTTT
CDR3aa: CASSKIRDSYFTDTQYF

j_gene: TRBJ1-5
abundance: many
d_gene: .
v_gene: TRBV20-1
CDR3nt: TGCAGTGCTTCCTCGGGGGAGTTAGGGAGCAATCAGCCCCAGAATTTT
CDR3aa: CSASSGELGSNQPQNF

j_gene: TRBJ2-2
abundance: many
d_gene: .
v_gene: TRBV2
CDR3nt: TGTGCCAGCAACCAGGGATACTACGGGGAGCTGTTTTTT
CDR3aa: CASNQGYYGELFF

j_gene: TRBJ2-5
abundance: many
d_gene: .
v_gene: TRBV3-1
CDR3nt: TGTGCCAGCAGCCCCAACGGCGGGGAGACCCAGTACTTC
CDR3aa: CASSPNGGETQYF

j_gene: TRBJ2-3
abundance: few
d_gene: .
v_gene: TRBV5-1
CDR3nt: TGCGCCAGCAGCCGCCGGGACGGCATTTACACAGATACGCAGTATTTT
CDR3aa: CASSRRDGIYTDTQYF

j_gene: TRBJ1-5
abundance: many
d_gene: .
v_gene: TRBV7-8
CDR3nt: TGTGCCAGCAGCTTAGGGGGCAGGGAAGGCACCCAGCATTTT
CDR3aa: CASSLGGREGTQHF

j_gene: TRBJ2-2
abundance: many
d_gene: TRBD2
v_gene: TRBV20-1
CDR3nt: TGCAGTGCTCTTAGCGGGGGCGGGACCGGGGAGCTGTTTTTT
CDR3aa: CSALSGGGTGELFF

j_gene: TRBJ2-3
abundance: many
d_gene: TRBD2
v_gene: TRBV7-9
CDR3nt: TGTGCCAGCAGCTTCAGTCGAGCGGGGGGATATGGAGATACGCAGTATTTT
CDR3aa: CASSFSRAGGYGDTQYF

j_gene: TRBJ1-1
abundance: many
d_gene: .
v_gene: TRBV29-1
CDR3nt: TGCAGCGTTGTATATCCGGAGGGCGGACGGGCTTTCTTT
CDR3aa: CSVVYPEGGRAFF

j_gene: TRBJ1-2
abundance: many
d_gene: TRBD1
v_gene: TRBV19
CDR3nt: TGTGCCAGTAGAGAAGACAGGGGGAGAGCTAACTATGGCTACACCTTC
CDR3aa: CASREDRGRANYGYTF

j_gene: TRBJ2-5
abundance: many
d_gene: .
v_gene: TRBV24-1
CDR3nt: TGTGCCACCAGTGGCCAAGGGGGAGAGACCCAGTACTTC
CDR3aa: CATSGQGGETQYF

j_gene: TRBJ2-2
abundance: many
d_gene: TRBD1
v_gene: TRBV29-1
CDR3nt: TGCAGCCTCTGGGACAGGGACACCGGGGAGCTGTTTTTT
CDR3aa: CSLWDRDTGELFF

j_gene: TRBJ1-1
abundance: many
d_gene: .
v_gene: TRBV20-1
CDR3nt: TGCAGTGCTTGGAAGGAACCCAGGGGAGGGACTGAAGCTTTCTTT
CDR3aa: CSAWKEPRGGTEAFF

j_gene: TRBJ2-5
abundance: many
d_gene: .
v_gene: TRBV3-1
CDR3nt: TGTGCCAGCAGCCAAGAGTCATACCCCGGTGGAACCCAGTACTTC
CDR3aa: CASSQESYPGGTQYF

j_gene: TRBJ1-4
abundance: many
d_gene: TRBD1
v_gene: TRBV20-1
CDR3nt: TGCAGTGCCCCCTTAGACAGGGTTAATGAAAAACTGTTTTTT
CDR3aa: CSAPLDRVNEKLFF

j_gene: TRBJ2-5
abundance: many
d_gene: TRBD1
v_gene: TRBV12-3/TRBV12-4
CDR3nt: TGTGCCAGCAGTTTGTCCTCACTCGGGCGGACAGGCCAAAAGACCCAGTACTTC
CDR3aa: CASSLSSLGRTGQKTQYF

j_gene: TRBJ2-7
abundance: many
d_gene: .
v_gene: TRBV12-3/TRBV12-4
CDR3nt: TGTGCCAGCACCGAGACAGGAGCTACCTACGAGCAGTACTTC
CDR3aa: CASTETGATYEQYF

j_gene: TRBJ1-5
abundance: many
d_gene: .
v_gene: TRBV7-2
CDR3nt: TGTGCCAGCAGCTCCAATTGGGATCAGCCCCAGCATTTT
CDR3aa: CASSSNWDQPQHF

j_gene: TRBJ2-3
abundance: many
d_gene: TRBD1
v_gene: TRBV2
CDR3nt: TGTGCCAGCAGGGACGAGTGGGTGCCGGGACAGCTTACAGATACGCAGTATTTT
CDR3aa: CASRDEWVPGQLTDTQYF

j_gene: TRBJ2-1
abundance: many
d_gene: TRBD2
v_gene: TRBV3-1
CDR3nt: TGTGCCAGCAGACTTCTAGCGGGGGACTCGAGGGGTGAGCAGTTCTTC
CDR3aa: CASRLLAGDSRGEQFF

j_gene: TRBJ2-3
abundance: many
d_gene: .
v_gene: TRBV12-3/TRBV12-4
CDR3nt: TGTGCCAGCAGTATCCATGTTGGGGGCGCGAACACAGATACGCAGTATTTT
CDR3aa: CASSIHVGGANTDTQYF

j_gene: TRBJ2-2
abundance: .
d_gene: .
v_gene: TRBV5-1
CDR3nt: TGCGCCAGCAGCTTGGAGGGGGGCTTTAACACCGGGGAGCTGTTTTTT
CDR3aa: CASSLEGGFNTGELFF

j_gene: TRBJ1-5
abundance: many
d_gene: .
v_gene: TRBV21-1
CDR3nt: TGTGCCAGCAGCAAAGACCCCCGAGGGAATCAGCCCCAGCATTTT
CDR3aa: CASSKDPRGNQPQHF

j_gene: TRBJ2-1
abundance: many
d_gene: TRBD1
v_gene: TRBV29-1
CDR3nt: TGCAGCGCCAGAGACAGGGGGCCCGTCAATGAGCAGTTCTTC
CDR3aa: CSARDRGPVNEQFF

j_gene: TRBJ1-5
abundance: few
d_gene: .
v_gene: TRBV30
CDR3nt: TGTGCCTGGAGCCCAGGGACGGTACAGCCCCAGAATTTT
CDR3aa: CAWSPGTVQPQNF

j_gene: TRBJ2-3
abundance: many
d_gene: .
v_gene: TRBV4-1
CDR3nt: TGCGCCAGCAGCCAAGAAGAGGGAGGAGGGGGCCGTCTCACAGATACGCAGTATTTT
CDR3aa: CASSQEEGGGGRLTDTQYF

j_gene: TRBJ2-5
abundance: many
d_gene: .
v_gene: TRBV3-1
CDR3nt: TGTGCCAGCTTCCCGGGGCTAGCTCAACCCGGGACCCAGTACTTC
CDR3aa: CASFPGLAQPGTQYF

j_gene: TRBJ1-1
abundance: many
d_gene: .
v_gene: TRBV5-5
CDR3nt: TGTGCCAGCAGTGTTTCGGGGGGCAACACTGAAGCTTTCTTT
CDR3aa: CASSVSGGNTEAFF

j_gene: TRBJ2-1
abundance: many
d_gene: TRBD1
v_gene: TRBV20-1
CDR3nt: TGCAGTGCTAGCGGGCCTCTGGGACAGGGGGCAAGAGGCAATGAGCAGTTCTTC
CDR3aa: CSASGPLGQGARGNEQFF

j_gene: TRBJ2-5
abundance: many
d_gene: .
v_gene: TRBV20-1
CDR3nt: TGCAGTGCTAGAGATCTCAGGACAGCTGAAGAGACCCAGTACTTC
CDR3aa: CSARDLRTAEETQYF

j_gene: TRBJ1-5
abundance: few
d_gene: TRBD1
v_gene: TRBV12-3/TRBV12-4
CDR3nt: TGTGCCAGCCGGGCGACAGGGGTCAATCAGCCCCAGAATTTT
CDR3aa: CASRATGVNQPQNF

j_gene: TRBJ2-3
abundance: many
d_gene: .
v_gene: TRBV7-9
CDR3nt: TGTGCCAGCAGCCGGCTGAAGTTGCAGTATTTT
CDR3aa: CASSRLKLQYF

j_gene: TRBJ2-5
abundance: many
d_gene: .
v_gene: TRBV2
CDR3nt: TGTGCCAGCAGTGTGCGAGAGACCCAGTACTTC
CDR3aa: CASSVRETQYF

j_gene: TRBJ1-2
abundance: .
d_gene: TRBD1
v_gene: TRBV27
CDR3nt: TGTGCCAGCAGACCGGGACAGGTCTATGGCTACACCTTC
CDR3aa: CASRPGQVYGYTF

j_gene: TRBJ1-2
abundance: many
d_gene: .
v_gene: TRBV3-1
CDR3nt: TGTGCCAGCAGCCCCACGGGAGCTGGCTATGGCTACACCTTC
CDR3aa: CASSPTGAGYGYTF

j_gene: TRBJ2-5
abundance: .
d_gene: TRBD1
v_gene: TRBV7-7
CDR3nt: TGTGCCAGCAGCTTAGGGGTAGGGGGCTCGCAAGAGACCCAGTACTTC
CDR3aa: CASSLGVGGSQETQYF

j_gene: TRBJ2-2
abundance: many
d_gene: TRBD1
v_gene: TRBV12-3/TRBV12-4
CDR3nt: TGTGCCAGCAGAACGGGACAGGAGAACACCGGGGAGCTGTTTTTT
CDR3aa: CASRTGQENTGELFF

j_gene: TRBJ1-5
abundance: many
d_gene: .
v_gene: TRBV7-2
CDR3nt: TGTGCCAGCAGCTCGGACAGCGGCAATCAGCCCCAGCATTTT
CDR3aa: CASSSDSGNQPQHF

j_gene: TRBJ1-5
abundance: many
d_gene: .
v_gene: TRBV7-6
CDR3nt: TGTGCCAGCAGCCTGGACAGTAGCAATCAGCCCCAGCATTTT
CDR3aa: CASSLDSSNQPQHF

j_gene: TRBJ1-5
abundance: many
d_gene: TRBD1
v_gene: TRBV4-1
CDR3nt: TGCGCCAGCAGCCAAGGGACAGGGGGCACTCAGCCCCAGCATTTT
CDR3aa: CASSQGTGGTQPQHF

j_gene: TRBJ1-1
abundance: .
d_gene: TRBD1
v_gene: TRBV28
CDR3nt: TGTGCCAGCAAGGAAGGGGACAGGGGTTTCACTGAAGCTTTCTTT
CDR3aa: CASKEGDRGFTEAFF

j_gene: TRBJ2-6
abundance: many
d_gene: .
v_gene: TRBV7-3
CDR3nt: TGTGCCAGCAGCCCCCCTGGGGCCAACGTCCTGACTTTC
CDR3aa: CASSPPGANVLTF

j_gene: TRBJ2-3
abundance: many
d_gene: TRBD2
v_gene: TRBV12-3/TRBV12-4
CDR3nt: TGTGCCAGCAGTCTCGTAGCGGGGGGGTTCACAGATACGCAGTATTTT
CDR3aa: CASSLVAGGFTDTQYF

j_gene: TRBJ2-3
abundance: many
d_gene: TRBD1
v_gene: TRBV4-1
CDR3nt: TGCGCCAGCAGCCCGGGACAGGGCAGGTTCACAGATACGCAGTATTTT
CDR3aa: CASSPGQGRFTDTQYF